Below are 17 T cell receptor beta chains sequenced from a single sample in a study of blood T cell repertoires in COVID-19. Assay used: immunoSEQ multiplex PCR; TCRdb lists only in-frame clones, some missing. The sample has fewer than 200,000 clones; roughly 82% are singletons. The specimen was peripheral blood. The receptors derive from a woman aged 55-75 years with COVID-19, enrolled during active disease.

This chain joins TRBV5-4 and TRBJ1-1; TRBD1 matches at 9 bases. Germline V lookup: CDR1 SGHNT, CDR2 YYREEE (reference sequence). V shed 4 bases, J shed 5 bases, and the junction held 18 bases outside the gene matches. This CDR3 is built from 18 residues. The CDR3: CASSPGTGRVRSPTEAFF. As DNA, the CDR3 is TGTGCCAGCAGCCCGGGGACAGGGCGAGTTCGTAGTCCAACTGAAGCTTTCTTT.

The chain has TRBV24-1 and TRBJ1-1, with TRBD1 matching 8 bases. The CDR3 runs to 13 residues. Germline values: CDR1 KGHDR, CDR2 SFDVKD. Losses at the gene ends were 4 bases for V and 10 bases for J; bases not matched to a gene: 7. The CDR3 region has the DNA TGTGCCACCAGTGACGCTCAGGGGGCGCGAGCTTTCTTT. This translates into CATSDAQGARAFF.

The J gene is TRBJ2-1, the V gene TRBV21-1; TRBD1, the table's D call, was not compared with the DNA. TRBV21-1 is listed as a pseudogene. This CDR3 comprises 15 residues. The CDR3 protein is CASSKSPPGGCEQFF. The CDR3 DNA is TGTGCCAGCAGCAAATCCCCCCCAGGGGGCTGTGAGCAGTTCTTC.

For this clone: Other nucleotide sequences from this sample produce the same CDR3. J is TRBJ1-5 and V is TRBV9; D possibly corresponds to TRBD1 (6 bases). The CDR3 spans 14 residues. From germline, CDR1 is SGDLS and CDR2 YYNGEE. V was clipped by 2 bases and J by 2 bases, with 8 bases between them. CDR3 nucleotides: TGTGCCAGCAGCGTGGACAGTGGCAATCAGCCCCAGCATTTT. It is translated as CASSVDSGNQPQHF.

This clone occurred a few times. V usage is TRBV4-3 and J usage is TRBJ2-6; no reliable D call. V dropped 2 bases and J dropped 0 bases, with 14 bases sitting between them. The CDR3 runs to 18 residues. Germline V lookup: CDR1 LGHNA, CDR2 YSLEER. Written as DNA, the CDR3 is TGCGCCAGCAGCCAATACCGGGTGGGTTTCTCTGGGGCCAACGTCCTGACTTTC. It yields the protein CASSQYRVGFSGANVLTF.

V usage is TRBV10-3 and J usage is TRBJ1-1; maybe TRBD1 (5 bases). This CDR3 has 15 residues. Deletions cut 3 bases from V and 0 bases from J, with 11 bases between. The germline V gene has CDR1 ENHRY and CDR2 SYGVKD. CDR3 nucleotide sequence: TGTGCCATCAGTGAACTAAGACAGCTGAACACTGAAGCTTTCTTT. It translates to CAISELRQLNTEAFF.

The chain uses TRBV28 and TRBJ1-2; 9 bases align to TRBD1. After removal of 7 bases from V and 4 bases from J, the junction contained 10 bases not matched to a gene. Germline values: CDR1 MDHEN, CDR2 SYDVKM. The CDR3 length is 15 residues. Here the CDR3 reads CASIQWTGEAYGYTF. CDR3 nucleotides: TGTGCCAGCATTCAGTGGACAGGGGAAGCCTATGGCTACACCTTC.

This clone came up once. This sequence joins TRBV28 and TRBJ2-7; no clear D gene. Germline V gene sequence: CDR1 MDHEN, CDR2 SYDVKM. The CDR3 extends over 15 amino acids. Trimming took off 2 bases at V and 7 bases at J, with 18 bases between the two ends. CDR3 nucleotide sequence: TGTGCCAGCAGTTTACGGGTCCTCAACCCCCTGGAGCAGTACTTC. This encodes CASSLRVLNPLEQYF.

The chain employs TRBV4-1 and TRBJ1-5; D unclear. The CDR3 has 16 amino acids. V was trimmed by 1 base and J by 2 bases, leaving 12 bases between them. Germline-derived CDR1 and CDR2 are MGHRA and YSYEKL. CDR3 sequence reads: CASSQVTGSGNQPQHF. CDR3 DNA sequence: TGCGCCAGCAGCCAAGTAACGGGTTCGGGCAATCAGCCCCAGCATTTT.

V usage is TRBV3-1 (or the pseudogene TRBV3-2) and J usage is TRBJ2-6; tentatively, D is TRBD2 (5 bases). This CDR3 has 15 amino acids. Trimming shortened V by 1 base and J by 2 bases, and 6 bases separated the two germline ends. Germline CDR1 LGHDT, CDR2 YNNKEL (reference sequence). CDR3 loop: CASSQVGAGANVLTF. CDR3 nucleotide sequence: TGTGCCAGCAGCCAAGTGGGAGCTGGGGCCAACGTCCTGACTTTC.

This clone was seen a handful of times. This sequence joins TRBV28 and TRBJ1-2, with TRBD1 as a possible D gene (5 bases). The CDR3 runs to 14 residues. Trimming removed 6 bases from V and 4 bases from J, with 15 bases in between. The germline gives CDR1 MDHEN, CDR2 SYDVKM. CDR3: CASRPQGLGYGYTF. The CDR3 DNA sequence: TGTGCCAGCAGACCCCAGGGCCTCGGCTATGGCTACACCTTC.

The V and J genes are TRBV2 and TRBJ1-2; the D gene is possibly TRBD1 (5 bases). Looked up from germline, CDR1 is SNHLY and CDR2 is FYNNEI. Trimming took 7 bases from V and 4 from J, leaving 13 bases between them. This CDR3 comprises 13 residues. The CDR3 protein is CASTWGTIYGYTF. DNA for the CDR3: TGTGCCAGCACATGGGGCACCATCTATGGCTACACCTTC.

The chain links TRBV5-1 to TRBJ2-3; D not resolved. The V gene's germline CDR1 is SGHRS and CDR2 YFSETQ. V lost 0 bases and J lost 4, with 12 bases in between. CDR3 length: 15 residues. CDR3 amino acids: CASSLVTAAADTQYF. CDR3 coding DNA: TGCGCCAGCAGCTTGGTAACTGCCGCTGCAGATACGCAGTATTTT.

This clone was counted ten times or more. CDR3 residues: CASSGHTDIEQFF. In DNA, the CDR3 is TGTGCCAGCAGCGGACACACTGACATTGAGCAGTTCTTC. This chain joins TRBV9 and TRBJ2-1; no reliable D call. Germline V gene lookup returns CDR1 SGDLS and CDR2 YYNGEE. Trimming removed 3 bases at V and 9 bases at J, with 13 bases between. The CDR3 length is 13 residues.

The V gene is TRBV11-3, the J gene TRBJ1-2, with D possibly being TRBD1 (6 bases). Germline CDR1 reads SGHNT; CDR2 reads YENEEA. Trimming shortened V by 1 base and J by 3 bases, and 27 bases separated the two germline ends. This CDR3 is 20 amino acids long. CDR3 region: CASSLALVRTDGRSYYGYTF. The CDR3 DNA reads TGTGCCAGCAGCTTAGCTCTGGTTAGGACAGACGGTAGGAGCTACTATGGCTACACCTTC.

The chain recombines TRBV19 with TRBJ2-7, with 8 bases matching TRBD2. CDR3 length: 17 residues. Germline CDR1 is LNHDA and CDR2 is SQIVND (reference sequence). Germline trimming cut 1 base from V and 6 bases from J; bases unmatched to any gene: 14. CDR3 sequence (DNA): TGTGCCAGTAGTATAGCCGGGTCTAGCGGGCTCCGAGTCGAGCAGTACTTC. It specifies CASSIAGSSGLRVEQYF. Looking up the rest from reference TRBV19 and TRBJ2-7 gives the full variable domain: DGGITQSPKYLFRKEGQNVTLSCEQNLNHDAMYWYRQDPGQGLRLIYYSQIVNDFQKGDIAEGYSVSREKKESFPLTVTSAQKNPTAFYLCASSIAGSSGLRVEQYFGPGTRLTVT.

The rearrangement joins TRBV6-5 to TRBJ2-1; 8 nucleotides line up with TRBD2. V was clipped by 5 bases and J by 3 bases; unmatched bases: 3. Germline V gene lookup returns CDR1 MNHEY and CDR2 SVGAGI. CDR3 length equals 14 residues. The CDR3 reads CASSIRGGYNEQFF. The CDR3 bases are TGTGCCAGCAGTATCCGGGGGGGCTACAATGAGCAGTTCTTC.